This entry concerns a single TCR beta chain. The sample comes from a study of tumor-infiltrating lymphocytes in oesophageal squamous cell carcinoma. Germline V gene data show CDR1 as SGHTA and CDR2 as FQGTGA. The CDR3 contains 13 residues. Using its own MiXCR run on the PCR reads, TCRdb lists one record per CDR3 protein. This table holds 24,000 or so distinct CDR3 sequences, 30% to 40% found once. The sequence was collected from a male donor with esophageal squamous cell carcinoma. The V call is TRBV7-3, the J call TRBJ1-1; D might be TRBD2 (5 bases). The J call is uncertain, as TRBJ2-5 better fits the DNA end. Material: esophageal tumor tissue. The chain's CDR3 is CASSRGKSETQYF. The DNA for the CDR3 is TGTGCCAGCAGTAGAGGGAAATCGGAGACCCAGTACTTC.